A selection of T cell receptor beta chains follows, all from one sample in a study of read filtering for tumor transcriptome and immune sequencing. MiXCR, applied by TCRdb to the reads, yields one record per CDR3 protein. Of 45,000 to 55,000 distinct CDR3 sequences listed, roughly 12% were seen once; the top ten hold roughly 15%. Sequenced sample: a population of CD138-negative cells sorted from bone marrow. The source is a donor older than 35 with multiple myeloma. Both conserved end residues are part of each CDR3. D genes are given only for firm matches. Size is stated for part of the rows, as once, few or many counts, or as a class when the clone is expanded.

size	V	J	D	CDR3	DNA
many	TRBV7-3	TRBJ2-2	.	CASSSGGHGELFF	TGTGCCAGCAGCTCAGGGGGGCACGGGGAGCTGTTTTTT
many	TRBV23-1	TRBJ1-5	.	CASSRPEISMGSRQPQHF	TGCGCCAGCAGTCGCCCAGAGATTAGTATGGGATCGCGTCAGCCCCAGCATTTT
many	TRBV25-1	TRBJ2-2	.	CASKQAGTTTGELFF	TGTGCCAGCAAGCAGGCGGGAACGACCACCGGGGAGCTGTTTTTT
many	TRBV20-1	TRBJ2-1	.	CSAGNYSSYNEQFF	TGCAGTGCTGGAAATTACTCCTCCTACAATGAGCAGTTCTTC
many	TRBV29-1	TRBJ1-1	.	CSVGRSGWRSNTEAFF	TGCAGCGTTGGTCGGAGTGGTTGGCGCTCGAACACTGAAGCTTTCTTT
many	TRBV7-9	TRBJ2-1	TRBD1	CASSLYQGAKGNEQFF	TGTGCCAGCAGCTTATACCAGGGGGCAAAAGGTAATGAGCAGTTCTTC
many	TRBV7-9	TRBJ2-1	TRBD2	CASSFAGGNEQFF	TGTGCCAGCAGCTTTGCGGGAGGGAATGAGCAGTTCTTC
medium-sized	TRBV7-9	TRBJ2-1	TRBD1	CASSFGQAKDNEQFF	TGTGCCAGCAGCTTCGGACAGGCCAAGGACAATGAGCAGTTCTTC
many	TRBV6-2/TRBV6-3	TRBJ2-7	TRBD1	CASSRPGTGFEQYF	TGTGCCAGCAGCCGTCCCGGGACAGGGTTCGAGCAGTACTTC
many	TRBV7-2	TRBJ2-5	.	CASHVTVQETQYF	TGTGCCAGCCATGTGACAGTCCAAGAGACCCAGTACTTC
many	TRBV4-2	TRBJ2-5	.	CASSQESQETQYF	TGTGCCAGCAGCCAAGAGAGCCAAGAGACCCAGTACTTC
many	TRBV3-1	TRBJ2-5	TRBD2	CASSDGAGERAETQYF	TGTGCCAGCAGTGACGGAGCGGGAGAACGGGCAGAGACCCAGTACTTC
many	TRBV4-1	TRBJ1-1	TRBD1	CASSQDHRDRGGTEAFF	TGCGCCAGCAGCCAAGATCATAGGGACAGGGGGGGCACTGAAGCTTTCTTT
medium-sized	TRBV30	TRBJ2-1	TRBD1	CAWNTGTGSDEQFF	TGTGCCTGGAATACCGGGACAGGGTCGGATGAGCAGTTCTTC
many	TRBV20-1	TRBJ2-4	TRBD1	CSAIMTGLNIQYF	TGCAGTGCTATAATGACAGGGTTAAACATTCAGTACTTC
many	TRBV6-5	TRBJ2-2	.	CASSLGDSTGELFF	TGTGCCAGCAGTTTAGGGGATTCCACCGGGGAGCTGTTTTTT
many	TRBV6-2/TRBV6-3	TRBJ2-1	.	CASSRNSYNEQFF	TGTGCCAGCAGTCGGAACTCCTACAATGAGCAGTTCTTC
many	TRBV7-8	TRBJ2-3	TRBD2	CASGTSGTDTQYF	TGTGCCAGCGGGACTAGCGGCACAGATACGCAGTATTTT
many	TRBV20-1	TRBJ1-6	.	CSARAEIRNSPLHF	TGCAGTGCTAGAGCAGAAATTAGGAATTCACCCCTCCACTTT
.	TRBV18	TRBJ2-1	.	CASSLLSSYNEQFF	TGTGCCAGCTCACTTTTAAGCTCCTACAATGAGCAGTTCTTC